The clone carrying this TCR beta chain was observed at least ten times. As yet, its antigen is unknown. The ends were cut back, 7 bases at V and 5 bases at J, with 18 bases in the middle. This CDR3 comprises 14 residues. Germline assignment: CDR1 SQVTM and CDR2 ANQGSEA. This entry is derived from a study of CD8 T cells in ankylosing spondylitis. Broader study findings: The authors reported significant enrichment of disease-linked clones in matched ankylosing spondylitis synovial fluid. Disease-linked clones, CD8+, were relatively rare in peripheral blood. Apparently characteristic of ankylosing spondylitis blood was a TCR beta motif (about eight highly homologous variants).

Quantitative 5'-RACE with molecular barcodes was used to make the TCR beta libraries. A single record per CDR3 protein comes from TCRdb applying MiXCR to the 5' RACE reads. The sample contains just under 95,000 distinct CDR3 sequences, about 8.8% of which appear only once. J is TRBJ1-5 and V is TRBV29-1, with D possibly matching TRBD1 (5 bases). Sequenced material: blood, either unsorted or a sorted T cell fraction (not recorded which). This receptor was taken from a male donor with ankylosing spondylitis or in good health (not recorded which). The CDR3 coding sequence is TGCAGCGCCGTATGGGGAACAGGAGATCAGCCCCAGCATTTT. It yields the protein CSAVWGTGDQPQHF.